One sample yielded the 17 T cell receptor beta chains listed below, sequenced in a study of tumor-infiltrating lymphocytes in primary liver carcinoma. TCR beta cDNA came from around 500 ng total RNA, primed with a constant-region primer. Three nested multiplex PCR rounds of slightly modified ARM-PCR generated TCR beta libraries. In the first two PCR rounds, TRBV1-TRBV30 forward primers were paired with a C-beta reverse primer, and each round lasted about 10 cycles. Each CDR3 protein is one row after TCRdb ran MiXCR on the multiplex PCR reads. The data contain some 46,000 distinct CDR3 sequences, roughly 73% of them singletons. Both RNA and DNA were isolated together from 20-30 mg of bulk tissue that had not been sorted. Sequencing was performed on tumor-adjacent normal liver tissue. All receptors derive from a woman between 25 and 40 years old with primary liver carcinoma and hepatitis B virus infection.

In its sample, this clonotype is medium-sized (0.01 to 0.1%). The genes are TRBV6-5 and TRBJ2-7; 7 bases are shared with TRBD1. Germline assignment: CDR1 MNHEY and CDR2 SVGAGI. The CDR3 is 17 residues long. With V trimmed by 5 bases and J by 2 bases, 15 bases remained unmatched. The CDR3 spells CASSQGVAEYFTYEQYF. The CDR3 coding sequence is TGTGCCAGCAGTCAGGGGGTTGCGGAATACTTTACCTACGAGCAGTACTTC.

This clonotype occurred a few times. The junction shows a germline mismatch at one end, possibly a read error. This chain links TRBV11-2 with TRBJ2-1; D is unresolved. Germline CDR1 reads SGHAT; CDR2 reads FQNNGV. This CDR3 region has 13 residues. CDR3 in amino acids: CVSSLLVTNEQSF. The DNA for the CDR3 is TGTGTCAGCAGCTTATTGGTTACGAATGAGCAGTCCTTC. The variable domain in full, completed from reference TRBV11-2 and TRBJ2-1, reads EAGVAQSPRYKIIEKRQSVAFWCNPISGHATLYWYQQILGQGPKLLIQFQNNGVVDDSQLPKDRFSAERLKGVDSTLKIQPAKLEDSAVYLCVSSLLVTNEQSFGPGTRLTVL.

The chain has TRBV20-1 and TRBJ1-2, with TRBD1 matching over 7 bases. V was pared by 4 bases and J by 4 bases, with 3 bases of the junction left unmatched. CDR1 DFQATT and CDR2 SNEGSKA come from the germline V gene (reference sequence). There are 12 residues in the CDR3. CDR3 sequence (DNA): TGCAGTGCTACAGGGGGGACCTATGGCTACACCTTC. This encodes CSATGGTYGYTF.

This clonotype has ten or more counts. One junction end does not reproduce the germline sequence, and a read error may be involved. The chain links TRBV19 to TRBJ2-1; 9 bases align to TRBD2. Germline V gives CDR1 LNHDA, CDR2 SQIVND (reference sequence). The CDR3 is 15 residues long. The CDR3 region has the DNA TGTGCCAGTTCCCAACTGACTAGCGGAACTAATGAACAGTTCTTC. Its protein product is CASSQLTSGTNEQFF.

This clonotype was picked up one time. The junction departs from the called germline gene at one end, perhaps through a read error. The chain uses TRBV12-3 or TRBV12-4 and TRBJ2-1; no definite D call. CDR3 length: 12 residues. CDR3 protein: CATSLLGNEQSF. For the CDR3, the DNA is TGTGCCACCAGTTTGCTGGGCAATGAGCAGTCCTTC.

Points on this clonotype: At one end, the junction sequence differs from germline, possibly due to a read error. The chain combines TRBV11-1 with TRBJ2-7; no clear D. CDR1 is SGHAT and CDR2 is FQDESV in the germline V gene (reference sequence). CDR3 length: 12 amino acids. The CDR3 here is CASSLMGYEQYF. The CDR3 DNA reads as TGTGCTAGCAGTTTAATGGGTTACGAGCAGTACTTC.

The V and J genes are TRBV11-2 and TRBJ2-3; tentative D call: TRBD2 (6 bases). The CDR3 length is 17 residues. From germline, CDR1 is SGHAT and CDR2 FQNNGV. Between the trimmed V and J ends, which lost 5 bases and 6 bases, there was a span of 24 bases. CDR3 loop: CASSHRGCGNLTDTQYF. For the CDR3, the DNA is TGTGCCAGCAGCCATCGAGGGTGCGGGAACCTCACGGATACGCAGTATTTT. Based on the CDR3 plus reference TRBV11-2 and TRBJ2-3, the full variable domain is EAGVAQSPRYKIIEKRQSVAFWCNPISGHATLYWYQQILGQGPKLLIQFQNNGVVDDSQLPKDRFSAERLKGVDSTLKIQPAKLEDSAVYLCASSHRGCGNLTDTQYFGPGTRLTVL.

A remark on this clonotype: The junction and the germline gene differ at one end; a read error may be behind it. This chain links TRBV4-2 with TRBJ2-7; perhaps TRBD2 as D (6 bases). This CDR3 comprises 16 residues. CDR1 is LGHNA, CDR2 YNFKEQ, per germline. For the CDR3, the DNA is TGTGCCAGCAGCCAAGGTCTAGCGTACCAGTCCTACGGGCAGTACTTC. Its protein is CASSQGLAYQSYGQYF.

As concerns this clonotype: Compared with germline, one end of the junction differs, possibly owing to a read error. This chain joins TRBV14 and TRBJ2-7; D perhaps matches TRBD1 (6 bases). The germline V gene encodes CDR1 SGHDN and CDR2 FVKESK. This CDR3 comprises 13 residues. The chain's CDR3 is CDSSQVGGGEQYF. The DNA of the CDR3 is TGTGACAGCAGCCAAGTAGGGGGTGGAGAGCAGTACTTC.

This clonotype has a handful of counts. Just one base apart from a much larger clone, this may be a read error. The gene calls are TRBV30 and TRBJ2-1, with TRBD2 matching over 7 bases. CDR1 is GTSNPN, CDR2 SVGIG, per germline (reference sequence). The CDR3 totals 14 residues. The trim removed 1 base at V and 6 bases at J, leaving 6 bases unmatched. The CDR3 loop is CAWSGFAGVNEQFF. The CDR3 DNA is TGTGCCTGGAGTGGGTTTGCGGGAGTCAATGAGCAGTTCTTC.

This clonotype was detected only a few times. This sequence joins TRBV11-2 and TRBJ2-1, with D possibly being TRBD2 (6 bases). The CDR3 has 15 residues. Germline V gene lookup returns CDR1 SGHAT and CDR2 FQNNGV. V shed 0 bases and J shed 9 bases, with 15 bases lying between them. As DNA, the CDR3 is TGTGCCAGCAGCTTAGAGGGAGGAAGTATCGGTGAGCAGTTCTTC. Translated: CASSLEGGSIGEQFF.

As for this clonotype: It may be a read error: a sequence one base away is much more abundant. The rearrangement links TRBV7-9 to TRBJ2-7; TRBD2 aligns across 8 bases. The trim removed 4 bases at V and 4 bases at J, leaving 9 bases unmatched. From germline, CDR1 is SEHNR and CDR2 FQNEAQ (reference sequence). The CDR3 covers 15 residues. CDR3: CASSWGLDAPYEQYF. CDR3 DNA: TGTGCCAGCAGCTGGGGACTAGACGCACCTTACGAGCAGTACTTC.

The rearrangement uses TRBV6-2 or TRBV6-3 and TRBJ2-5, with D possibly being TRBD2 (5 bases). CDR3 length equals 13 residues. Germline V lookup: CDR1 MNHEY, CDR2 SVGEGT. V was cut by 5 bases and J by 3 bases, with 10 bases left in between. As DNA, the CDR3 is TGTGCCAGCAGTAGGTGGACTGAAGAGACCCAGTACTTC. This codes for CASSRWTEETQYF.

The chain joins TRBV4-2 to TRBJ2-1, with D uncertain. V lost 7 bases and J 0 bases, leaving 16 bases between the germline ends. The CDR3 is 16 residues long. Germline CDR1 LGHNA, CDR2 YNFKEQ. CDR3 bases: TGTGCCAGCACCCAGGAGCCCACAGTCTCCTACAATGAGCAGTTCTTC. As protein: CASTQEPTVSYNEQFF.

This clonotype was detected only a few times. The junction does not match germline at one end; this may be a read error. V usage is TRBV4-3 and J usage is TRBJ2-2, with D perhaps TRBD2 (6 bases). Germline CDR1 and CDR2: LGHNA and YSLEER. The CDR3 is made up of 12 amino acids. The CDR3 DNA reads as TGCGCCAGCAGACTTGGTACCCGGGAGCCGTTTTTT. As protein: CASRLGTREPFF.

For this clonotype: At one end the junction does not follow the germline gene, possibly because of a read error. The rearrangement joins TRBV14 to TRBJ2-1; the match to TRBD1 covers 9 bases. The V gene's germline CDR1 is SGHDN and CDR2 FVKESK. The CDR3 has 16 residues. CDR3 in amino acids: CAGSEAGTGLHNEQFF. CDR3 DNA sequence: TGTGCCGGCAGCGAGGCCGGGACAGGGCTCCACAATGAGCAGTTCTTC. The variable domain in full, completed from reference TRBV14 and TRBJ2-1, reads EAGVTQFPSHSVIEKGQTVTLRCDPISGHDNLYWYRRVMGKEIKFLLHFVKESKQDESGMPNNRFLAERTGGTYSTLKVQPAELEDSGVYFCAGSEAGTGLHNEQFFGPGTRLTVL.

This clonotype was detected only once. The chain has TRBV10-3 and TRBJ2-7, with D tentatively TRBD1 (6 bases). The CDR3 runs 11 residues. Germline V gives CDR1 ENHRY, CDR2 SYGVKD. CDR3 region: CVSGVSGEQYF. CDR3 bases: TGTGTCTCAGGGGTCTCGGGCGAGCAGTACTTC.